This paragraph covers one T cell receptor beta chain sequence. Its matching antigen is unknown. The sample comes from a study of Graves' ophthalmopathy and Graves' hyperthyroidism. Regarding the study as a whole: It was with around 67% sensitivity and under 85% specificity that the model predicted ophthalmopathy progression. Blood was where most expanded thyroid clonotypes above 0.001 frequency also turned up. Classification of ophthalmopathy versus stable hyperthyroidism by a 13-signature model yielded about 88% sensitivity and just under 84% specificity.

Aged 18 to 65, hyperthyroidism patients had new diagnoses of under 2 months' duration. Amplification from RNA transcripts yielded the TCR beta CDR3 regions. The authors performed first-round RT-PCR with HTBI primers and then a second-round multiplex PCR. TCRdb independently ran MiXCR on the multiplex PCR reads; one entry per CDR3 protein. Of hundreds of thousands of distinct CDR3 sequences in the sample, about 20% were seen once. The CDR3 covers 15 residues. The V end lost 0 bases, the J end lost 2 bases, and 11 bases lay between the germline ends. Per germline, CDR1 SGDLS and CDR2 YYNGEE. Source material: peripheral blood. This receptor was taken from a woman in her late teens or twenties with stable Graves' hyperthyroidism. Some clones in this sample may be carry-over from other donors' samples. V and J are TRBV9 and TRBJ1-1; D is possibly TRBD1 (5 bases). The CDR3 DNA follows: TGTGCCAGCAGCGTAGGGGACCTGATAAACACTGAAGCTTTCTTT. Protein product: CASSVGDLINTEAFF.